A single sample gave rise to the 5 T cell receptor beta chains below, sequenced in a study of identical twins. TCRdb used MiXCR to reprocess the 5' RACE reads, holding one entry per CDR3 protein. Among around 290,000 distinct CDR3 sequences, 7.5% to 9.5% were seen once, and the ten largest hold around 7.1%. The same data also contributed to another study, on yellow fever vaccine responses in identical twins.

The sample taken for sequencing was CD8+ T cells sorted from blood. Source of these receptors: a woman aged 18-29 years in good health.

In this sample, this clonotype turned up many times. The chain links TRBV29-1 to TRBJ2-5; TRBD2 matches at 7 bases. The CDR3 contains 13 residues. J lost 3 bases, V lost 3 bases, and 4 bases had no gene match. Germline CDR1 reads SQVTM; CDR2 reads ANQGSEA. Written as DNA, the CDR3 is TGCAGCGTTGATGAGGGACTAAAAGAGACCCAGTACTTC. Translating gives CSVDEGLKETQYF.

This clonotype was counted ten times or more. V usage is TRBV5-6 and J usage is TRBJ2-7, with a tentative D call TRBD2 (5 bases). The CDR3 contains 16 residues. V gave up 4 bases and J gave up 1 base, with 18 bases separating them. The germline gives CDR1 SGHDT, CDR2 YYEEEE. The CDR3 region has the DNA TGTGCCAGCAGCACTCCCTATGGACTGAGTTCCTACGAGCAGTACTTC. Amino acids: CASSTPYGLSSYEQYF.

This clonotype was seen repeatedly, ten times or more. In nucleotides, the CDR3 is TGTGCCAGCAGCGCCCAAGGGCGGGAAATTCCCTACGAGCAGTACTTC. Translation: CASSAQGREIPYEQYF. The chain carries TRBV7-9 and TRBJ2-7, with a tentative D call TRBD2 (6 bases). V was pared by 5 bases and J by 2 bases, with 19 bases between. The length of the CDR3 is 16 residues. Germline V gene lookup returns CDR1 SEHNR and CDR2 FQNEAQ (reference sequence).

This clonotype appeared many times. The chain has TRBV27 and TRBJ1-2; unclear D gene. The CDR3 totals 16 residues. In germline, CDR1 is MNHEY, CDR2 SMNVEV (reference sequence). Trimming took 6 bases from V and 0 from J, leaving 17 bases between them. The CDR3 DNA reads as TGTGCCAGCAGCCGCCCACCGGGATACCCTAACTATGGCTACACCTTC. This gives the protein CASSRPPGYPNYGYTF.

At least ten counts were recorded for this clonotype. The rearrangement uses TRBV6-1 and TRBJ1-4, with 7 bases that match TRBD1. The ends lost 5 bases at V and 5 bases at J; junction bases unmatched: 11. This CDR3 contains 16 residues. Germline V gene lookup returns CDR1 MNHNS and CDR2 SASEGT. CDR3 loop: CASSPGFGTENEKLFF. CDR3 DNA sequence: TGTGCCAGCAGTCCCGGATTCGGGACAGAGAATGAAAAACTGTTTTTT.